This TCR beta chain comes out of a study of T cell changes during pregnancy in multiple sclerosis. Using immunoSEQ multiplex PCR, the repertoire was profiled, and TCRdb retains in-frame clones only, with some absent. The table has approximately 31,000 clones, roughly 91% seen once; the top ten hold around 0.4%. From germline, CDR1 is MNHEY and CDR2 SVGAGI. Between the trimmed V and J ends, which lost 5 bases and 2 bases, there was a span of 14 bases. The CDR3 is 15 residues long. This chain links TRBV6-5 with TRBJ2-3; D is possibly TRBD1 (6 bases). The sample in question was CD4+ T cells from peripheral blood mononuclear cells, obtained in the second trimester of pregnancy. This TCR came from a female donor with multiple sclerosis, enrolled in a pregnancy study. The CDR3 DNA reads as TGTGCCAGCAGTAGGGGGACGCATAACACAGATACGCAGTATTTT. This sequence encodes CASSRGTHNTDTQYF.